What follows are 21 T cell receptor beta chains derived from one specimen sequenced in a study of shared clonotypes between healthy human individuals. This table comes from immunoSEQ multiplex PCR, and its TCRdb copy is limited to in-frame clones, with some not included. The sample holds around 700,000 clones, around 74% seen once. Sequencing was done on a sample of memory CD4+ T cells sorted from blood. As for subset: CD45RA-negative fraction. These TCRs come from a woman aged 30 to 39 in good health.

Details on this clone: The sample holds other DNA sequences that translate to the same CDR3. The V call is TRBV5-1, the J call TRBJ1-1, with D possibly TRBD1 on 5 matching bases. V was trimmed by 3 bases and J by 1 base, leaving 10 bases between them. CDR1 SGHRS and CDR2 YFSETQ come from the germline V gene. This CDR3 has 14 residues. CDR3: CASSSLGQNTEAFF. The CDR3 region has the DNA TGCGCCAGCAGCTCGCTTGGACAGAACACTGAAGCTTTCTTT.

The chain joins TRBV5-1 to TRBJ2-4, with D possibly matching TRBD2 (6 bases). CDR3 length: 18 residues. Trimming removed 4 bases from V and 11 bases from J, with 31 bases in between. Germline values: CDR1 SGHRS, CDR2 YFSETQ. CDR3 loop: CASSLVVGVFGTPGLQYF. CDR3 DNA: TGCGCCAGCAGCCTGGTGGTTGGGGTTTTTGGGACTCCCGGTCTTCAGTACTTC. Full variable domain (missing parts from reference TRBV5-1 and TRBJ2-4): KAGVTQTPRYLIKTRGQQVTLSCSPISGHRSVSWYQQTPGQGLQFLFEYFSETQRNKGNFPGRFSGRQFSNSRSEMNVSTLELGDSALYLCASSLVVGVFGTPGLQYFGAGTRLSVL.

This rearrangement joins TRBV28 to TRBJ1-4; no clear D gene. This CDR3 spans 14 amino acids. Germline-derived CDR1 and CDR2 are MDHEN and SYDVKM. Trimming took 5 bases from V and 5 from J, leaving 12 bases between them. CDR3 sequence reads: CASSRYSGNEKLFF. CDR3 nucleotides: TGTGCCAGCAGTCGTTACTCCGGGAATGAAAAACTGTTTTTT. The whole variable domain, filled in from reference TRBV28 and TRBJ1-4, reads DVKVTQSSRYLVKRTGEKVFLECVQDMDHENMFWYRQDPGLGLRLIYFSYDVKMKEKGDIPEGYSVSREKKERFSLILESASTNQTSMYLCASSRYSGNEKLFFGSGTQLSVL.

V is TRBV18 and J is TRBJ2-7; 7 nucleotides align to TRBD1. Per the germline V gene, CDR1 is KGHSH and CDR2 is LQKENI. The CDR3 length is 18 residues. Trimming cost V 4 bases and J 0 bases; bases outside gene matches: 15. CDR3 loop: CASSLDRVKVKYSYEQYF. The CDR3 nucleotides read TGTGCCAGCTCACTAGACAGGGTCAAGGTTAAGTACTCCTACGAGCAGTACTTC.

This chain links TRBV15 with TRBJ1-5; D is uncertain. Trimming removed 1 base at V and 2 bases at J, with 9 bases between. The CDR3 is 15 amino acids. Germline V CDR1 and CDR2: LNHNV, YYDKDF (reference sequence). The DNA for the CDR3 is TGTGCCACCAGCAGAGCGGGGTACGGCAATCAGCCCCAGCATTTT. Its protein product is CATSRAGYGNQPQHF.

This clone has a handful of counts. J is TRBJ2-5 and V is TRBV5-6, with 9 bases matching TRBD2. J lost 4 bases, V lost 4 bases, and 8 bases had no gene match. Germline V CDR1 and CDR2: SGHDT, YYEEEE. The CDR3 has 15 residues. CDR3 residues: CASSRRTSVLETQYF. CDR3 bases: TGTGCCAGCAGCCGCCGGACTAGCGTCCTAGAGACCCAGTACTTC.

The chain couples TRBV11-2 to TRBJ2-1, with TRBD2 as a possible D gene (7 bases). The V gene lost 5 bases and the J gene lost 7 bases, with 18 bases spanning the gap. The length of the CDR3 is 15 residues. Germline lookup yields CDR1 SGHAT and CDR2 FQNNGV. This chain's CDR3 is CASSARGAGANEQFF. The CDR3 DNA reads TGTGCCAGCAGCGCCCGGGGCGCGGGGGCAAATGAGCAGTTCTTC.

The rearrangement links TRBV6-1 to TRBJ1-1, with 7 bases aligning to TRBD1. The CDR3 is made up of 14 amino acids. V was clipped by 3 bases and J by 7 bases; unmatched bases: 8. Per the germline V gene, CDR1 is MNHNS and CDR2 is SASEGT. CDR3: CASSETGKVIEAFF. The CDR3 DNA sequence: TGTGCCAGCAGTGAGACAGGGAAGGTTATTGAAGCTTTCTTT.

Concerning this clone itself: Distinct nucleotide sequences in the sample also encode this CDR3. The J gene is TRBJ2-3, the V gene TRBV5-1, with unresolved D. The V end was cut by 2 bases, the J end by 6 bases, with 13 bases between. CDR1 SGHRS and CDR2 YFSETQ come from the germline V gene. This CDR3 is 14 amino acids long. The CDR3 region is CASSLLQGADTQYF. The DNA of the CDR3 is TGCGCCAGCAGCTTATTACAAGGAGCGGATACGCAGTATTTT.

Many counts were recorded for this clone. Different DNA sequences within this sample yield the same CDR3. The chain employs TRBV5-1 and TRBJ2-2; perhaps TRBD2 as D (6 bases). CDR3 size: 15 residues. The ends were cut back, 0 bases at V and 2 bases at J, with 8 bases in the middle. The germline V gene encodes CDR1 SGHRS and CDR2 YFSETQ. CDR3 sequence (DNA): TGCGCCAGCAGCTTGGGCGGGGTCAACACCGGGGAGCTGTTTTTT. Amino acids: CASSLGGVNTGELFF.

The J gene is TRBJ1-1, the V gene TRBV7-9; D uncertain. V lost 5 bases and J 5 bases, leaving 12 bases between the germline ends. Germline CDR1 reads SEHNR; CDR2 reads FQNEAQ (reference sequence). The CDR3 contains 13 residues. CDR3 residues: CASSNIEETEAFF. Here the CDR3 DNA reads TGTGCCAGCAGCAACATAGAAGAAACTGAAGCTTTCTTT.

The chain combines TRBV15 with TRBJ2-3, with D possibly being TRBD1 (5 bases). The V end lost 0 bases, the J end lost 4 bases, and 8 bases lay between the germline ends. The CDR3 loop spans 14 amino acids. CDR1 and CDR2 from the germline V gene are LNHNV and YYDKDF (reference sequence). CDR3 nucleotide sequence: TGTGCCACCAGCAGAGATCCGACAGCAGATACGCAGTATTTT. Residues: CATSRDPTADTQYF.

This clone occurred a few times. This chain uses TRBV2 with TRBJ2-2; D unclear. Germline-derived CDR1 and CDR2 are SNHLY and FYNNEI. The CDR3 loop spans 14 amino acids. V was shortened by 2 bases and J by 4 bases, with 8 bases between the two germline ends. CDR3 sequence reads: CASSELASTGELFF. In DNA, the CDR3 is TGTGCCAGCAGTGAATTGGCAAGCACCGGGGAGCTGTTTTTT.

This sequence joins TRBV5-1 and TRBJ1-4, with 8 bases aligning to TRBD1. This CDR3 comprises 15 residues. CDR1 and CDR2 (germline): SGHRS, YFSETQ. Trimming took 0 bases from V and 8 from J; bases not matched to a gene: 6. This CDR3 is CASSLGGQGKEKLFF. The CDR3 DNA is TGCGCCAGCAGCTTGGGAGGACAGGGTAAAGAAAAACTGTTTTTT.

This clone was seen a handful of times. The chain recombines TRBV9 with TRBJ1-2; 9 nucleotides agree with TRBD1. The CDR3 runs 14 residues. V lost 3 bases and J lost 8; bases outside the gene matches: 8. Per the germline V gene, CDR1 is SGDLS and CDR2 is YYNGEE. CDR3 nucleotides: TGTGCCAGCAGCGCCCAACAGGGGGCAGGCGGCTACACCTTC. Translation: CASSAQQGAGGYTF.

This clone turned up a few times. V and J are TRBV10-2 and TRBJ2-5; D is unclear. This CDR3 contains 12 residues. Germline V gene lookup returns CDR1 WSHSY and CDR2 SAAADI. Between the trimmed V and J ends, which lost 2 bases and 3 bases, there was a span of 4 bases. The CDR3 spells CASSEVKETQYF. In nucleotides, the CDR3 is TGCGCCAGCAGTGAGGTGAAAGAGACCCAGTACTTC.

CDR3 in amino acids: CASSPPGGGRGNEKLFF. CDR3 coding DNA: TGTGCCAGCAGTCCCCCCGGGGGGGGGCGAGGTAATGAAAAACTGTTTTTT. The chain links TRBV28 to TRBJ1-4, with D maybe TRBD1 (6 bases). Germline loops: CDR1 MDHEN, CDR2 SYDVKM. The ends were cut back, 5 bases at V and 4 bases at J, with 20 bases in the middle. This CDR3 has 17 amino acids.

The chain links TRBV5-4 to TRBJ2-5, with 7 positions matching TRBD2. This CDR3 is 14 amino acids long. Trimming cost V 4 bases and J 3 bases; bases outside gene matches: 6. Looked up from germline, CDR1 is SGHNT and CDR2 is YYREEE (reference sequence). The CDR3 here is CASSPVAGKETQYF. The CDR3 nucleotides read TGTGCCAGCAGCCCTGTAGCGGGTAAAGAGACCCAGTACTTC.

This clone was counted only a few times. The gene calls are TRBV7-3 and TRBJ2-5; tentatively, D is TRBD2 (6 bases). The CDR3 covers 15 residues. The V end lost 1 base, the J end lost 5 bases, and 14 bases lay between the germline ends. Germline V gives CDR1 SGHTA, CDR2 FQGTGA. This CDR3 is CASSLIGGKRETQYF. CDR3 coding DNA: TGTGCCAGCAGCTTAATTGGAGGGAAACGGGAGACCCAGTACTTC.

The rearrangement joins TRBV5-1 to TRBJ2-7, with TRBD2 matching 9 bases. The CDR3 is 16 amino acids. The V gene's germline CDR1 is SGHRS and CDR2 YFSETQ. The junction had 7 bases not matched to a gene; V was cut back by 1 base and J by 2 bases. CDR3 protein: CASSLIASGTPYEQYF. CDR3 DNA: TGCGCCAGCAGCTTGATCGCTAGCGGGACGCCCTACGAGCAGTACTTC.

This clone has ten or more counts. The chain is built from TRBV9 and TRBJ2-1; 11 positions agree with TRBD1. From germline, CDR1 is SGDLS and CDR2 YYNGEE. Trimming cost V 4 bases and J 8 bases; bases outside gene matches: 14. This CDR3 contains 17 residues. The DNA for the CDR3 is TGTGCCAGCAGCAGGATCAGGGACAGGGGGACGCACCATGAGCAGTTCTTC. Amino acids: CASSRIRDRGTHHEQFF. Filled out from reference TRBV9 and TRBJ2-1, the complete variable domain reads DSGVTQTPKHLITATGQRVTLRCSPRSGDLSVYWYQQSLDQGLQFLIQYYNGEERAKGNILERFSAQQFPDLHSELNLSSLELGDSALYFCASSRIRDRGTHHEQFFGPGTRLTVL.